This T cell receptor beta chain was captured by sequencing in a study of cytomegalovirus exposure and HLA in healthy donors. The V gene lost 0 bases and the J gene lost 1 base, with 7 bases spanning the gap. The CDR3 has 15 amino acids. Germline CDR1 is LGHNA and CDR2 is YNFKEQ. With 60 Vbeta and 13 Jbeta primers, the PCR was carried out. The method was immunoSEQ multiplex PCR; TCRdb's version includes in-frame clones alone and lacks a portion of them. Counted here are around 220,000 clones, about 74% occurring once; the ten biggest clones make up 15% to 17%. The source material was PBMCs. The chain has TRBV4-2 and TRBJ1-5; unclear D gene. This sequence originates from a man aged 35-49 years in good health and CMV-seronegative. The CDR3 DNA follows: TGTGCCAGCAGCCAAGAGGGAGGGAGCAATCAGCCCCAGCATTTT. Protein: CASSQEGGSNQPQHF.